A selection of T cell receptor beta chains follows, all from one sample in a study of cytomegalovirus exposure and HLA in healthy donors. Only in-frame clones appear in the TCRdb table, and some are missing; sequencing was by immunoSEQ multiplex PCR. The sample lists fewer than 150,000 clones, 85% to 90% seen once, with under 7.5% in the top ten. Sample: PBMCs. The receptors originated from a woman in her 30s in good health and CMV-seropositive. CDR3s leave out the opening cysteine and the closing phenylalanine or tryptophan.

V gene	J gene	CDR3 protein
TRBV30	TRBJ2-1	AWSPGQGYNEQF
TRBV5-4	TRBJ1-1	ASSLGAQGAEEAF
TRBV4-1	TRBJ1-1	ASSQPDRENTEAF
TRBV5-1	TRBJ2-1	ASGREREEF
TRBV30	TRBJ2-7	AWSGGTLGNEQY
TRBV28	TRBJ1-2	ASSPPSGTGGVGYGYT
TRBV28	TRBJ1-2	ASSSLGQNYGYT
TRBV6-5	TRBJ1-3	ASSYGTGGGNTIY
TRBV7-8	TRBJ1-1	ASSLVSGVNTEAF
TRBV5-1	TRBJ2-7	ASSTGDRGAEQY
TRBV9	TRBJ2-3	ASSVEDRGADTQY
TRBV29-1	TRBJ2-7	SVGTGRGYEQY
TRBV7-3	TRBJ2-1	ASSSSSGDEQF
TRBV4-1	TRBJ1-4	ASRDGTADGEKLF
TRBV19	TRBJ1-6	ASSIESSYNSPLH
TRBV2	TRBJ2-7	ASRATAGEQY
TRBV28	TRBJ1-6	ASSPLSASALNSPLH
TRBV5-1	TRBJ2-1	ASSLGHNNEQF
TRBV28	-	ASSFTVPAAEQY
TRBV5-6	TRBJ1-1	ASSFGTLNTEAF
TRBV10-3	TRBJ1-2	AISEFSDRDWDGYT